Below, 7 T cell receptor beta chains from the same sample are listed, as sequenced in a study of blood T cells in healthy people across ages. Then a second PCR, running about 7 to 11 cycles, was carried out with a sample-barcoded 5' primer and a J-beta primer mix. TCRdb analysed the 5' RACE reads with MiXCR anew, one entry per CDR3 protein. The sample has 710,000 or so distinct CDR3 sequences; around a fifth are singletons. The sequenced sample consisted of blood. Receptor source: a man in his 70s in good health.

The CDR3 spells CSVGGTSGTDTQYF. CDR3 in DNA: TGCAGCGTTGGTGGGACTAGCGGCACAGATACGCAGTATTTT. This sequence joins TRBV29-1 and TRBJ2-3, with TRBD2 identical over 10 bases. The CDR3 covers 14 residues. Germline-derived CDR1 and CDR2 are SQVTM and ANQGSEA. V gave up 4 bases and J gave up 1 base; unmatched junction bases: 2.

This clonotype came up a few times. V gene TRBV6-5 combines with J gene TRBJ2-5; D may correspond to TRBD1 or TRBD2 (5 bases each). The tail of the sequence fits TRBJ2-7 better, so the J call may be wrong. CDR1 MNHEY and CDR2 SVGAGI come from the germline V gene. The CDR3 loop spans 12 amino acids. The CDR3 reads CATGTSGGEQYV. CDR3 DNA sequence: TGTGCCACCGGTACTAGTGGGGGCGAGCAGTACGTC.

This chain connects TRBV6-6 to TRBJ1-2, with TRBD1 identical over 9 bases. The germline CDR1 and CDR2 sequences are MNHNY and SVGAGI (reference sequence). This CDR3 has 15 residues. The ends lost 2 bases at V and 7 bases at J; junction bases unmatched: 8. The CDR3 sequence: CASSYAPDRGTGYTF. CDR3 sequence (DNA): TGTGCCAGCAGTTACGCACCGGACAGGGGAACTGGCTACACCTTC.

The V gene is TRBV29-1, the J gene TRBJ1-1; D is undetermined. CDR1 and CDR2 (germline): SQVTM, ANQGSEA. This CDR3 comprises 11 residues. V dropped 2 bases and J dropped 5 bases, with 6 bases sitting between them. The CDR3 nucleotides are TGCAGCGTTGAACGGCCGACTGAAGCTTTCTTT. Its translation is CSVERPTEAFF.

This clonotype was observed a handful of times. Because it lacks the conserved phenylalanine or tryptophan at the end, this CDR3 is likely a read error. Because the CDR3's place on the DNA is in doubt, the DNA is left out and the CDR3 is given as listed by TCRdb. The V and J genes are TRBV28 and TRBJ2-7; the table's D call TRBD1 went unverified against the DNA. CDR1 MDHEN and CDR2 SYDVKM come from the germline V gene. A total of 12 residues make up the CDR3, ends included. CDR3 region: CASSQLPGQLIN.

In this sample, this clonotype turned up a few times. The chain is built from TRBV20-1 and TRBJ2-6, with 7 positions matching TRBD1. The CDR3 length is 17 residues. V lost 0 bases to trimming and J lost 4 bases; unmatched junction nucleotides: 9. CDR1 is DFQATT and CDR2 is SNEGSKA in the germline V gene (reference sequence). CDR3 coding DNA: TGCAGTGCTAGAGATTGGCAAGGGGGCTTAGGGGCCAACGTCCTGACTTTC. Encoded protein: CSARDWQGGLGANVLTF.

This chain uses TRBV15 with TRBJ2-3; D is unresolved. The V and J ends lost 0 bases and 4 bases respectively, with 11 bases between them. Germline-derived CDR1 and CDR2 are LNHNV and YYDKDF (reference sequence). The CDR3 consists of 15 residues. In DNA form, the CDR3 reads TGTGCCACCAGCAGAGATTGGCTAGGGTCAGATACGCAGTATTTT. Translation: CATSRDWLGSDTQYF.